The present entry profiles one TCR beta chain with its context. Its specificity is not known. This specimen belongs to a study of T-cell memory formation after mild COVID-19. Study information: The study found TCR clusters largely donor specific. Findings and caveats of the study: The main location of contracting CD4+ clones was CM and EM, and that of contracting CD8+ clones was EMRA. CD4/CD8 balance characterized clones contracting day 15 to 85, and CD4+ skew characterized later expanders. Cross-reactive memory seemingly joined, as some responding clones were found in pre-infection memory.

The CDR3 is made up of 17 amino acids. Germline loops: CDR1 KGHDR, CDR2 SFDVKD. Trimming took off 4 bases at V and 2 bases at J, with 16 bases between the two ends. TCRdb re-analysed the 5' RACE reads in MiXCR, keeping a single row per CDR3 protein. The sample includes fewer than 250,000 distinct CDR3 sequences, approximately 20% of them seen just once. The V and J genes are TRBV24-1 and TRBJ2-2; D is possibly TRBD2 (5 bases). This receptor was identified in an adult woman who had mild COVID-19 (a few samples of this study predate the infection). Cell type and time point are not known. Sequences were obtained from PBMCs or a T cell subset sorted from them (not recorded which). The CDR3 here is CATSEIRTQTNTGELFF. For the CDR3, the DNA is TGTGCCACCAGTGAAATCAGGACTCAGACCAACACCGGGGAGCTGTTTTTT.